The 31 T cell receptor beta chains given below trace back to one sample, sequenced in a study of blood T cell repertoires in COVID-19. Generated by immunoSEQ multiplex PCR, the TCRdb table keeps only in-frame clones and is missing some. The sample lists under 350,000 clones; about 86% were seen once. The sample comprised PBMCs or T cells enriched from blood (not recorded which). These TCRs come from a woman in her forties with acute COVID-19.

This clone turned up a few times. V usage is TRBV5-1 and J usage is TRBJ1-1; 8 bases match TRBD1. Trimming removed 3 bases from V and 5 bases from J; junction bases left unmatched: 6. Per germline, CDR1 SGHRS and CDR2 YFSETQ. This CDR3 comprises 14 residues. The CDR3 DNA sequence: TGCGCCAGCAGCTCGACAGGGGTAGGGACTGAAGCTTTCTTT. As protein: CASSSTGVGTEAFF.

This chain joins TRBV19 and TRBJ1-5; tentatively, D is TRBD1 (6 bases). Germline CDR1 and CDR2: LNHDA and SQIVND (reference sequence). Trimming shortened V by 5 bases and J by 5 bases, and 16 bases separated the two germline ends. CDR3 length: 15 amino acids. In nucleotides, the CDR3 is TGTGCCAGTAGTTTAGGACAGATTGTCGATCAGCCCCAGCATTTT. Translating gives CASSLGQIVDQPQHF.

The CDR3 DNA follows: TGTGCCAGCAGCTTAAGGGGAGGGGTACAGGAGACCCAGTACTTC. Residues: CASSLRGGVQETQYF. The J gene is TRBJ2-5, the V gene TRBV7-3; 7 nucleotides align to TRBD2. CDR1 is SGHTA and CDR2 is FQGTGA in the germline V gene. The CDR3 length is 15 residues. Losses at the gene ends were 1 base for V and 5 bases for J; bases not matched to a gene: 7.

CDR3 region: CASSIYPEINYGYTF. The CDR3 coding sequence is TGTGCCAGTAGTATATACCCAGAAATAAACTATGGCTACACCTTC. The chain carries TRBV19 and TRBJ1-2; D call uncertain. Trimming removed 2 bases at V and 2 bases at J, with 12 bases between. Germline V gene data show CDR1 as LNHDA and CDR2 as SQIVND (reference sequence). This CDR3 comprises 15 residues.

About this clone: This same CDR3 is encoded by further DNA sequences in the sample. This chain connects TRBV10-3 to TRBJ2-7, with no clear D. The CDR3 loop spans 12 amino acids. V shed 4 bases and J shed 2 bases, with 6 bases lying between them. Germline V gene data show CDR1 as ENHRY and CDR2 as SYGVKD. CDR3 nucleotide sequence: TGTGCCATCAGTGGGCAAGCCTACGAGCAGTACTTC. Its translation is CAISGQAYEQYF.

The gene calls are TRBV4-1 and TRBJ1-1; D is unclear. CDR1 MGHRA and CDR2 YSYEKL come from the germline V gene. The ends were cut back, 10 bases at V and 5 bases at J, with 5 bases in the middle. The CDR3 extends over 9 amino acids. This CDR3 reads CATGTEAFF. The CDR3 DNA reads TGCGCCACCGGGACTGAAGCTTTCTTT.

This chain connects TRBV13 to TRBJ1-1; D is unclear. Germline V CDR1 and CDR2: PRHDT, FYEKMQ (reference sequence). V lost 3 bases, J lost 0 bases, and 8 bases lay in between. There are 14 residues in the CDR3. CDR3: CASSFLRLNTEAFF. In DNA form, the CDR3 reads TGTGCCAGCAGCTTCTTGCGGCTGAACACTGAAGCTTTCTTT.

The chain uses TRBV5-1 and TRBJ1-1, with 7 bases that match TRBD1. CDR1 and CDR2 from the germline V gene are SGHRS and YFSETQ. CDR3 length: 15 residues. The V gene end was trimmed by 3 bases and the J gene end by 2 bases; junction bases not matched to a gene: 7. The CDR3, as DNA: TGCGCCAGCAGCTCAGGGACAGCAACAAACACTGAAGCTTTCTTT. Its protein product is CASSSGTATNTEAFF.

The gene calls are TRBV5-1 and TRBJ2-5; no reliable D call. The V and J ends lost 4 bases and 1 base respectively, with 17 bases between them. This CDR3 contains 16 residues. Germline-derived CDR1 and CDR2 are SGHRS and YFSETQ. The CDR3 sequence: CASSVGPAGSQETQYF. Here the CDR3 DNA reads TGCGCCAGCAGCGTAGGCCCCGCAGGAAGCCAAGAGACCCAGTACTTC.

The J gene is TRBJ2-7, the V gene TRBV5-5, with 10 bases aligning to TRBD2. Germline CDR1 reads SGHKS; CDR2 reads YYEKEE (reference sequence). This CDR3 is built from 18 residues. The trim removed 2 bases at V and 0 bases at J, leaving 11 bases unmatched. CDR3 sequence: CASSFSAGGSANSYEQYF. The CDR3 DNA reads TGTGCCAGCAGCTTTTCAGCGGGAGGGAGTGCGAACTCCTACGAGCAGTACTTC.

This chain links TRBV19 with TRBJ1-3; D is uncertain. Per the germline V gene, CDR1 is LNHDA and CDR2 is SQIVND (reference sequence). The germline V and J ends were trimmed by 7 bases and 1 base, with 14 bases remaining between them. The CDR3 has 15 residues. Here the CDR3 DNA reads TGTGCCAGTACCCGCAGAGACACTTCTGGAAACACCATATATTTT. Its translation: CASTRRDTSGNTIYF.

This clone appeared a few times. This chain connects TRBV23-1 to TRBJ1-4; the D gene is possibly TRBD1 (5 bases). TRBV23-1 is assigned to the ORF class and has an uncertain function. V was trimmed by 0 bases and J by 3 bases, leaving 11 bases between them. CDR3 length: 16 residues. The CDR3 protein is CASSQSSSGANEKLFF. In DNA form, the CDR3 reads TGCGCCAGCAGTCAATCTTCGTCGGGGGCTAATGAAAAACTGTTTTTT.

The V gene is TRBV5-1, the J gene TRBJ2-3; tentatively, D is TRBD1 (5 bases). Germline V gene lookup returns CDR1 SGHRS and CDR2 YFSETQ. The CDR3 is 19 residues long. The ends were cut back, 0 bases at V and 2 bases at J, with 22 bases in the middle. DNA of the CDR3: TGCGCCAGCAGCTTGGCCCAGCAGGGTGGAAAAAGCTACACAGATACGCAGTATTTT. It yields the protein CASSLAQQGGKSYTDTQYF.

The V and J genes are TRBV19 and TRBJ2-1, with TRBD1 matching over 7 bases. The CDR3 is 15 residues long. V gave up 6 bases and J gave up 5 bases; unmatched junction bases: 10. The germline V gene encodes CDR1 LNHDA and CDR2 SQIVND (reference sequence). Here the CDR3 reads CASSRRGSTNNEQFF. CDR3 nucleotide sequence: TGTGCCAGTAGCCGCAGGGGGTCCACCAACAATGAGCAGTTCTTC. The full variable domain, its missing parts supplied by reference TRBV19 and TRBJ2-1, is DGGITQSPKYLFRKEGQNVTLSCEQNLNHDAMYWYRQDPGQGLRLIYYSQIVNDFQKGDIAEGYSVSREKKESFPLTVTSAQKNPTAFYLCASSRRGSTNNEQFFGPGTRLTVL.

V is TRBV19 and J is TRBJ1-2, with D perhaps TRBD1 (6 bases). The V end was cut by 5 bases, the J end by 5 bases, with 12 bases between. The CDR3 loop spans 13 amino acids. In germline, CDR1 is LNHDA, CDR2 SQIVND (reference sequence). The CDR3 bases are TGTGCCAGTAGTGAAAGGGACACTTATGGCTACACCTTC. It encodes CASSERDTYGYTF.

This chain uses TRBV4-3 with TRBJ1-6; no reliable D call. Germline lookup yields CDR1 LGHNA and CDR2 YSLEER. V lost 4 bases and J 7 bases, leaving 17 bases between the germline ends. This CDR3 comprises 16 residues. The CDR3 region has the DNA TGCGCCAGCAGCCCAGAGTCTGTTCCAAGCAATTCACCCCTCCACTTT. Translating gives CASSPESVPSNSPLHF.

The chain employs TRBV18 and TRBJ2-7; the D gene is possibly TRBD2 (5 bases). CDR3 size: 15 residues. The V and J ends lost 6 bases and 0 bases respectively, with 15 bases between them. Germline V lookup: CDR1 KGHSH, CDR2 LQKENI. The CDR3 loop reads CASSLGLADSYEQYF. CDR3 in DNA: TGTGCCAGCTCCCTCGGCCTAGCCGACTCCTACGAGCAGTACTTC.

This chain joins TRBV4-3 and TRBJ1-5, with TRBD1 matching over 9 bases. The germline V gene has CDR1 LGHNA and CDR2 YSLEER. The junction had 12 bases not matched to a gene; V was cut back by 3 bases and J by 0 bases. This CDR3 has 19 residues. This CDR3 is CASSHPENRDRDSNQPQHF. The CDR3 nucleotides read TGCGCCAGCAGCCACCCGGAGAACCGGGACAGGGATAGCAATCAGCCCCAGCATTTT.

The chain has TRBV20-1 and TRBJ2-1, with 10 bases aligning to TRBD2. Germline lookup yields CDR1 DFQATT and CDR2 SNEGSKA (reference sequence). The trim removed 3 bases at V and 4 bases at J, leaving 3 bases unmatched. The CDR3 runs to 14 residues. The CDR3 protein is CSASASGSYNEQFF. In nucleotides, the CDR3 is TGCAGTGCTAGTGCTAGCGGGAGTTACAATGAGCAGTTCTTC.

The CDR3 coding sequence is TGTGCCAGCTCACTCGGGGGGGGCAGGGAATCCTACGAGCAGTACTTC. As protein: CASSLGGGRESYEQYF. This chain uses TRBV18 with TRBJ2-7, with TRBD2 identical over 8 bases. The CDR3 is 16 amino acids. Germline loops: CDR1 KGHSH, CDR2 LQKENI. The J segment lost 1 base and the V segment lost 4 bases, leaving 9 bases of the junction unmatched.

The chain has TRBV5-4 and TRBJ2-3; 14 bases line up with TRBD2. Germline V gene sequence: CDR1 SGHNT, CDR2 YYREEE (reference sequence). The CDR3 contains 16 residues. J lost 3 bases, V lost 0 bases, and 0 bases had no gene match. The DNA for the CDR3 is TGTGCCAGCAGCTTGGGGACTAGCGGGAGGACAGATACGCAGTATTTT. Residues: CASSLGTSGRTDTQYF.

The chain is built from TRBV19 and TRBJ1-5; TRBD1 is a possible D gene (5 bases). Germline CDR1 reads LNHDA; CDR2 reads SQIVND (reference sequence). The V gene lost 7 bases and the J gene lost 0 bases, with 22 bases spanning the gap. CDR3 length: 18 residues. In DNA form, the CDR3 reads TGTGCCAGTACCCCCTATGTTATGGGACTATATAGCAATCAGCCCCAGCATTTT. Translation: CASTPYVMGLYSNQPQHF.

V and J are TRBV19 and TRBJ1-4; D gene uncertain. V was cut by 8 bases and J by 6 bases, with 13 bases left in between. The CDR3 contains 13 residues. The germline CDR1 and CDR2 sequences are LNHDA and SQIVND (reference sequence). The CDR3 DNA reads as TGTGCCAGTTCGCGGGGAGTAGATGAAAAACTGTTTTTT. Protein: CASSRGVDEKLFF.

The J gene is TRBJ1-5, the V gene TRBV19, with TRBD1 matching 7 bases. There are 14 residues in the CDR3. V lost 5 bases to trimming and J lost 4 bases; unmatched junction nucleotides: 5. Germline CDR1 LNHDA, CDR2 SQIVND (reference sequence). This CDR3 reads CASSPTGVNQPQHF. The CDR3 region has the DNA TGTGCCAGTAGTCCCACAGGGGTTAATCAGCCCCAGCATTTT.

J is TRBJ1-1 and V is TRBV3-1 (or the pseudogene TRBV3-2); D possibly corresponds to TRBD1 (6 bases). The germline gives CDR1 LGHDT, CDR2 YNNKEL (reference sequence). This CDR3 comprises 12 residues. Trimming took off 6 bases at V and 3 bases at J, with 8 bases between the two ends. The CDR3 loop reads CASSDRYTEAFF. The CDR3 coding sequence is TGTGCCAGCAGTGACAGGTACACTGAAGCTTTCTTT.

Details on this clone: Other DNA sequences within the sample encode an identical CDR3. V gene TRBV5-1 combines with J gene TRBJ1-6; tentatively, D is TRBD1 (5 bases). The CDR3 is 13 amino acids. Germline V gene data show CDR1 as SGHRS and CDR2 as YFSETQ. Trimming cost V 0 bases and J 7 bases, with 5 bases left between them. This CDR3 reads CASSLEGNSPLHF. Here the CDR3 DNA reads TGCGCCAGCAGCTTGGAGGGGAATTCACCCCTCCACTTT.

The chain uses TRBV5-1 and TRBJ2-2, with 10 bases that match TRBD2. The germline CDR1 and CDR2 sequences are SGHRS and YFSETQ. This CDR3 comprises 16 residues. The V gene end was trimmed by 3 bases and the J gene end by 4 bases; junction bases not matched to a gene: 6. CDR3 DNA sequence: TGCGCCAGCAGCTCCCTCAGCGGGAGGGCCACCGGGGAGCTGTTTTTT. Its protein product is CASSSLSGRATGELFF.

The V and J genes are TRBV6-5 and TRBJ1-5; no clear D. CDR3 size: 13 residues. The V and J ends lost 7 bases and 6 bases respectively, with 13 bases between them. CDR1 is MNHEY, CDR2 SVGAGI, per germline. In DNA form, the CDR3 reads TGTGCCAGCACTCGGCAGGTCGGTCAGCCCCAGCATTTT. Translating it yields CASTRQVGQPQHF.

CDR3 in DNA: TGTGCCAGCAGTTTACAGGGGGCGAACACCATATATTTT. Protein sequence: CASSLQGANTIYF. This chain uses TRBV12-3 or TRBV12-4 with TRBJ1-3; 8 bases agree with TRBD1. V lost 2 bases to trimming and J lost 7 bases; unmatched junction nucleotides: 1. This CDR3 comprises 13 residues.

The chain is built from TRBV14 and TRBJ1-1; D is undetermined. CDR3 size: 12 residues. Per germline, CDR1 SGHDN and CDR2 FVKESK. Trimming removed 1 base from V and 10 bases from J, with 10 bases in between. CDR3 region: CASSQVERGAFF. DNA for the CDR3: TGTGCCAGCAGCCAAGTAGAACGGGGAGCTTTCTTT.

The chain carries TRBV19 and TRBJ2-5, with D tentatively TRBD1 (6 bases). CDR1 and CDR2 from the germline V gene are LNHDA and SQIVND (reference sequence). V dropped 6 bases and J dropped 7 bases, with 15 bases sitting between them. This CDR3 has 13 residues. The CDR3 region has the DNA TGTGCCAGTAGAACACAGGGCGTTGGGACCCAGTACTTC. Its translation: CASRTQGVGTQYF.